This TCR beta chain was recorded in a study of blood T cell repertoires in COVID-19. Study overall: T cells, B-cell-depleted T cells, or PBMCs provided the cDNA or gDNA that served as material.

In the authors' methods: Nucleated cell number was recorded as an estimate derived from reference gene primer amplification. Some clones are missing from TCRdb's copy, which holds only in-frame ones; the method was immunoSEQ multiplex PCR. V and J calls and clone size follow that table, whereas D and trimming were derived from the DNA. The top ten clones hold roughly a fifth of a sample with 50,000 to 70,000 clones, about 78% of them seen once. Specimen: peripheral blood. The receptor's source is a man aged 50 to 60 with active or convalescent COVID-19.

CDR3 sequence reads: CASSEFAGSGELFF. For the CDR3, the DNA is TGTGCCAGCAGTGAATTTGCTGGGAGTGGGGAGCTGTTTTTT. The chain has TRBV25-1 and TRBJ2-2; tentatively, D is TRBD2 (5 bases). Germline V gene data show CDR1 as MGHDK and CDR2 as SYGVNS. The CDR3 totals 14 residues. The V end lost 1 base, the J end lost 8 bases, and 11 bases lay between the germline ends.